The table lists the clone carrying this TCR beta chain with a count of one. Its specificity is not known. This record belongs to a study of shared clonotypes between healthy human individuals. Study-level points and caveats: At large depth, rarefaction still showed sorted-subset sequencing to be incomplete. Sequencing depth was a factor that was expected to affect clonotype sharing among donors.

V was clipped by 4 bases and J by 0 bases, with 11 bases between them. The germline V gene has CDR1 SGHDT and CDR2 YYEEEE. There are 15 residues in the CDR3. In replicate PCRs of sorted subsets, roughly 200 ng DNA, approximately 30,000 T cell genomes, was used. Using immunoSEQ multiplex PCR, the repertoire was profiled, and TCRdb retains in-frame clones only, with some absent. The table lists a few million clones, less than 95% of them singletons. This TCR came from a young man in good health. Some clones in this sample may be carry-over from other donors' samples. The material sequenced was naive CD4+ T cells from PBMCs. Subset specified: CD45RA+ positively selected. The rearrangement uses TRBV5-6 and TRBJ1-3; no clear D. CDR3 residues: CASSRGRISGNTIYF. Here the CDR3 DNA reads TGTGCCAGCAGCCGTGGACGGATCTCTGGAAACACCATATATTTT.